This TCR beta chain was observed in a study of cytomegalovirus exposure and HLA in healthy donors. Using immunoSEQ multiplex PCR, the repertoire was profiled, and TCRdb retains in-frame clones only, with some absent. Of 150,000 to 200,000 clones listed, roughly 82% are singletons. Germline CDR1 is MDHEN and CDR2 is SYDVKM. V lost 6 bases and J lost 0, with 14 bases in between. This CDR3 contains 16 residues. The clonotype originates from a woman younger than 45 in good health and CMV-seropositive. V gene TRBV28 combines with J gene TRBJ1-4; D is possibly TRBD1 (6 bases). The sample comprised PBMCs. The CDR3 region has the DNA TGTGCCAGCAGCCCAACAGGGCCTGCAACTAATGAAAAACTGTTTTTT. This gives the protein CASSPTGPATNEKLFF.